Listed here are 26 T cell receptor beta chains from one sample, sequenced in a study of Tregs in tolerant kidney transplant recipients. The assay was immunoSEQ multiplex PCR, and TCRdb's table has in-frame clones only and misses some. The sample lists tens of thousands of clones, approximately 98% seen once, with around 0.34% in the top ten. The sample was Tregs from blood, taken before the transplant. Receptors originate from a human donor who received a combined kidney and bone marrow transplant.

The V gene is TRBV7-8, the J gene TRBJ1-1; D possibly corresponds to TRBD1 (6 bases). CDR1 and CDR2 (germline): SGHVS, FQNEAQ. Trimming left V 4 bases short and J 0 bases short, with 9 bases between. The CDR3 consists of 14 residues. The CDR3, as DNA: TGTGCCAGCAGCTCCGGACAGCTGAACACTGAAGCTTTCTTT. It codes for CASSSGQLNTEAFF.

V is TRBV7-2 and J is TRBJ2-3; tentative D call: TRBD1 (6 bases). CDR1 SGHTA and CDR2 FQGNSA come from the germline V gene. The V gene lost 1 base and the J gene lost 0 bases, with 11 bases spanning the gap. CDR3 size: 16 residues. The CDR3 is CASSLGQGPSTDTQYF. The CDR3 DNA sequence: TGTGCCAGCAGCTTAGGCCAGGGGCCGAGCACAGATACGCAGTATTTT.

The V call is TRBV28, the J call TRBJ2-1; 10 bases are shared with TRBD1. The CDR3 has 14 amino acids. Trimming took 4 bases from V and 8 from J; bases not matched to a gene: 5. The germline CDR1 and CDR2 sequences are MDHEN and SYDVKM. The CDR3 loop reads CASSSDRGFDEQFF. CDR3 coding DNA: TGTGCCAGCAGTTCGGACAGGGGGTTCGATGAGCAGTTCTTC.

This chain links TRBV7-2 with TRBJ2-1; D not certain. Germline V gene sequence: CDR1 SGHTA, CDR2 FQGNSA. The CDR3 contains 15 residues. The V end was cut by 2 bases, the J end by 4 bases, with 12 bases between. For the CDR3, the DNA is TGTGCCAGCAGCTTACGATCCGGTCTGTACAATGAGCAGTTCTTC. This encodes CASSLRSGLYNEQFF.

DNA for the CDR3: TGTGCCAGCTCACCGCTTCGGACAGGGAATACCTACGAGCAGTACTTC. Translating gives CASSPLRTGNTYEQYF. The chain combines TRBV18 with TRBJ2-7; 8 bases match TRBD1. This CDR3 comprises 16 residues. The V gene end was trimmed by 3 bases and the J gene end by 2 bases; junction bases not matched to a gene: 9. Germline loops: CDR1 KGHSH, CDR2 LQKENI.

The chain uses TRBV6-6 and TRBJ1-1; the match to TRBD1 covers 9 bases. Trimming removed 6 bases from V and 5 bases from J; junction bases left unmatched: 13. The CDR3 totals 16 residues. CDR1 and CDR2 from the germline V gene are MNHNY and SVGAGI (reference sequence). CDR3 sequence: CASRKSFGTGRTEAFF. In DNA form, the CDR3 reads TGTGCCAGCAGGAAATCCTTCGGGACAGGGCGTACTGAAGCTTTCTTT.

The rearrangement uses TRBV7-7 and TRBJ2-3; TRBD1 agrees at 8 bases. CDR1 SSHAT and CDR2 FNYEAQ come from the germline V gene (reference sequence). The ends lost 4 bases at V and 5 bases at J; junction bases unmatched: 8. CDR3 length: 15 residues. This chain's CDR3 is CASSWRTGWRDTQYF. CDR3 bases: TGTGCCAGCAGCTGGCGGACAGGGTGGAGAGATACGCAGTATTTT.

V gene TRBV7-6 combines with J gene TRBJ2-5; D is perhaps TRBD1 (6 bases). Looked up from germline, CDR1 is SGHVS and CDR2 is FNYEAQ. V gave up 5 bases and J gave up 5 bases, with 12 bases separating them. CDR3 length equals 13 residues. The DNA for the CDR3 is TGTGCCAGCAGCCAAGGGACATTTGAGACCCAGTACTTC. The encoded protein is CASSQGTFETQYF.

CDR3 residues: CASSVARGAGGGYGYTF. As DNA, the CDR3 is TGTGCCAGCAGCGTAGCCCGGGGGGCAGGGGGCGGCTATGGCTACACCTTC. J is TRBJ1-2 and V is TRBV9; 8 bases fit TRBD1. The CDR3 sequence is 17 residues long. CDR1 and CDR2 from the germline V gene are SGDLS and YYNGEE. The trim removed 0 bases at V and 4 bases at J, leaving 11 bases unmatched.

The chain couples TRBV9 to TRBJ2-7, with 9 bases identical to TRBD1. CDR1 is SGDLS and CDR2 is YYNGEE in the germline V gene. The CDR3 is 14 amino acids. V lost 4 bases, J lost 2 bases, and 4 bases stayed unmatched. The CDR3 nucleotides are TGTGCCAGCAGCCCTCGGGACAGGGCCTACGAGCAGTACTTC. As protein: CASSPRDRAYEQYF.

This clone came up once. This sequence joins TRBV7-2 and TRBJ2-1, with TRBD2 identical over 7 bases. The germline V gene has CDR1 SGHTA and CDR2 FQGNSA. The V and J ends lost 2 bases and 4 bases, in that order; junction bases with no gene match: 5. This CDR3 region has 15 residues. CDR3 nucleotides: TGTGCCAGCAGCTTACTACGCGGGGGTTACAATGAGCAGTTCTTC. Its protein product is CASSLLRGGYNEQFF.

The V gene is TRBV28, the J gene TRBJ2-1, with 9 bases identical to TRBD2. The CDR3 is 16 amino acids. The germline V gene encodes CDR1 MDHEN and CDR2 SYDVKM. The J segment lost 7 bases and the V segment lost 4 bases, leaving 11 bases of the junction unmatched. Here the CDR3 reads CASSSLGGGAWNEQFF. CDR3 coding DNA: TGTGCCAGCAGTTCTTTAGGCGGGGGGGCTTGGAATGAGCAGTTCTTC. Full variable domain (missing parts from reference TRBV28 and TRBJ2-1): DVKVTQSSRYLVKRTGEKVFLECVQDMDHENMFWYRQDPGLGLRLIYFSYDVKMKEKGDIPEGYSVSREKKERFSLILESASTNQTSMYLCASSSLGGGAWNEQFFGPGTRLTVL.

This chain connects TRBV7-2 to TRBJ1-1; unclear D gene. This CDR3 is 13 amino acids long. V was clipped by 2 bases and J by 1 base, with 5 bases between them. The germline gives CDR1 SGHTA, CDR2 FQGNSA. The CDR3 DNA is TGTGCCAGCAGCTTACGAGGGAACACTGAAGCTTTCTTT. Translated, it gives CASSLRGNTEAFF.

The chain's CDR3 is CASSLPRGVETQYF. The CDR3 bases are TGCGCCAGCAGTCTCCCCAGGGGGGTCGAGACCCAGTACTTC. J is TRBJ2-5 and V is TRBV23-1; TRBD1 might be the D (7 bases). TRBV23-1 is marked as an open reading frame, function uncertain. CDR3 size: 14 residues. V was pared by 4 bases and J by 5 bases, with 14 bases between.

The chain employs TRBV28 and TRBJ1-6; D might be TRBD1 (5 bases). The CDR3 extends over 12 amino acids. From germline, CDR1 is MDHEN and CDR2 SYDVKM. The CDR3 bases are TGTGCTTCGGGACTGATCCTTTCACCCCTCCACTTT. This encodes CASGLILSPLHF.

The rearrangement links TRBV4-1 to TRBJ2-7; tentatively, D is TRBD1 (6 bases). V was shortened by 4 bases and J by 4 bases, with 14 bases between the two germline ends. The CDR3 has 14 amino acids. Germline values: CDR1 MGHRA, CDR2 YSYEKL. CDR3 in amino acids: CASSPSTGLYEQYF. In DNA form, the CDR3 reads TGCGCCAGCAGCCCTTCGACAGGCCTATACGAGCAGTACTTC.

The chain has TRBV5-1 and TRBJ2-3; 12 nucleotides agree with TRBD2. The CDR3 is made up of 16 amino acids. CDR1 and CDR2 (germline): SGHRS, YFSETQ. Trimming removed 2 bases from V and 4 bases from J; junction bases left unmatched: 5. The chain's CDR3 is CASSFPLAGGADTQYF. The CDR3 DNA is TGCGCCAGCAGCTTTCCTCTAGCGGGAGGGGCAGATACGCAGTATTTT.

The chain uses TRBV30 and TRBJ1-2; D ambiguous. The germline V gene encodes CDR1 GTSNPN and CDR2 SVGIG (reference sequence). Trimming cost V 0 bases and J 8 bases, with 13 bases left between them. The CDR3 has 13 residues. For the CDR3, the DNA is TGTGCCTGGAGTGTACACAGCCGGGGAGGCTACACCTTC. It is translated as CAWSVHSRGGYTF.

The V and J genes are TRBV5-1 and TRBJ1-2; 11 bases line up with TRBD1. This CDR3 region has 17 residues. CDR1 and CDR2 from the germline V gene are SGHRS and YFSETQ. Unmatched junction bases numbered 8, after V lost 0 bases and J lost 4 bases. The CDR3 sequence: CASSLGGQGARPYGYTF. CDR3 DNA sequence: TGCGCCAGCAGCTTGGGTGGACAGGGGGCGCGTCCCTATGGCTACACCTTC.

This chain connects TRBV4-1 to TRBJ1-2; the match to TRBD1 covers 7 bases. The length of the CDR3 is 16 residues. The V segment lost 3 bases and the J segment 4 bases; nucleotides outside the gene matches: 11. Germline loops: CDR1 MGHRA, CDR2 YSYEKL. The DNA for the CDR3 is TGCGCCAGCAGCCATTTGTCGGGACAGATTTCCTATGGCTACACCTTC. This encodes CASSHLSGQISYGYTF.

The chain uses TRBV7-6 and TRBJ1-2; 8 positions agree with TRBD1. V lost 5 bases to trimming and J lost 7 bases; unmatched junction nucleotides: 9. Looked up from germline, CDR1 is SGHVS and CDR2 is FNYEAQ. This CDR3 comprises 14 residues. CDR3 residues: CASSPRTGKGGYTF. The CDR3 bases are TGTGCCAGCAGCCCCCGGACAGGGAAAGGTGGCTACACCTTC.

The chain links TRBV4-3 to TRBJ2-7; no firm D call. CDR1 LGHNA and CDR2 YSLEER come from the germline V gene. Trimming took 0 bases from V and 10 from J, leaving 16 bases between them. The CDR3 loop spans 14 amino acids. The CDR3 protein is CASSQDRVFTVQYF. DNA of the CDR3: TGCGCCAGCAGCCAAGACCGGGTTTTCACTGTACAGTACTTC.

This rearrangement joins TRBV6-6 to TRBJ2-4; a weak D match, TRBD1 (6 bases). V was shortened by 2 bases and J by 12 bases, with 8 bases between the two germline ends. CDR1 MNHNY and CDR2 SVGAGI come from the germline V gene (reference sequence). The CDR3 is 11 amino acids. The CDR3 loop reads CASSYGGRQYF. In nucleotides, the CDR3 is TGTGCCAGCAGTTACGGGGGCCGTCAGTACTTC.

This chain links TRBV5-1 with TRBJ2-7; TRBD2 aligns across 7 bases. Germline V gene lookup returns CDR1 SGHRS and CDR2 YFSETQ. The CDR3 sequence is 14 residues long. V was clipped by 4 bases and J by 3 bases; unmatched bases: 7. CDR3 sequence (DNA): TGCGCCAGCAGCCGGGGGGTAGGGCTCTACGAGCAGTACTTC. Translated, it gives CASSRGVGLYEQYF.

V usage is TRBV13 and J usage is TRBJ2-2; no clear D. The CDR3 has 11 amino acids. The germline V gene encodes CDR1 PRHDT and CDR2 FYEKMQ (reference sequence). V lost 5 bases and J 4 bases, leaving 2 bases between the germline ends. The CDR3: CASSLTGELFF. The CDR3 region has the DNA TGTGCCAGCAGCCTCACCGGGGAGCTGTTTTTT.

The rearrangement uses TRBV6-6 and TRBJ1-3, with D possibly being TRBD1 (6 bases). Between the trimmed V and J ends, which lost 5 bases and 1 base, there was a span of 15 bases. Germline V lookup: CDR1 MNHNY, CDR2 SVGAGI (reference sequence). The length of the CDR3 is 16 residues. CDR3 sequence: CASSPSYRESGNTIYF. The CDR3 region has the DNA TGTGCCAGCAGTCCATCCTACAGGGAGTCTGGAAACACCATATATTTT.